This T cell receptor (beta chain) derives from a study of T cell repertoires in cytomegalovirus infection. Study details: Based on public TCR beta signatures, there were indications of CMV infection and of a matching HLA type.

TCRdb passed the reads through MiXCR, listing each CDR3 protein once. Found here are nearly 700,000 distinct CDR3 sequences, about 30% of them singletons; the top ten hold around a sixth. This clonotype was counted at least ten times. The target antigen is unknown. Broader study findings: The ex vivo response was dominated by HLA-C-restricted CMV-specific TCR beta clonotypes.

The CDR3 runs to 16 residues. Per the germline V gene, CDR1 is SGHVS and CDR2 is FQNEAQ. The ends lost 7 bases at V and 0 bases at J; junction bases unmatched: 9. Sample: cultured PBMCs, taken from culture after CMV antigen stimulation. The genes are TRBV7-8 and TRBJ2-1, with 7 bases that match TRBD2. The source of this sequence is a human donor in good health (CMV status not recorded). Some clones in this sample may be carry-over from other donors' samples. CDR3 loop: CASTPLWTSSYNEQFF. The CDR3 DNA reads as TGTGCCAGCACCCCCCTGTGGACTAGCTCCTACAATGAGCAGTTCTTC.